The 31 T cell receptor beta chains given below trace back to one sample, sequenced in a study of T cells in Graves' hyperthyroidism and ophthalmopathy. Regions amplified from RNA transcripts were the TCR beta CDR3 regions. An initial round of RT-PCR targeting the TCR CDR3 relied on the HTBI primer set. MiXCR, run by TCRdb on the multiplex PCR reads, gives a single entry per CDR3 protein. The sample has 20,000 or so distinct CDR3 sequences, about 49% seen once. Sequencing input: blood. These receptors all stem from a woman aged 40 to 50 with Graves' hyperthyroidism that later progressed to Graves' ophthalmopathy.

This clonotype showed up many times. This rearrangement joins TRBV7-9 to TRBJ2-4; D gene uncertain. CDR1 and CDR2 from the germline V gene are SEHNR and FQNEAQ (reference sequence). V was cut by 2 bases and J by 2 bases, with 4 bases left in between. The CDR3 sequence is 13 residues long. DNA of the CDR3: TGTGCCAGCAGCTTATTGTCCAAAAACATTCAGTACTTC. Translated: CASSLLSKNIQYF.

This clonotype turned up a few times. The rearrangement links TRBV24-1 to TRBJ2-1, with D perhaps given as TRBD1 or TRBD2 (5 bases each). Trimming took off 7 bases at V and 5 bases at J, with 17 bases between the two ends. This CDR3 region has 15 residues. Germline CDR1 reads KGHDR; CDR2 reads SFDVKD. The CDR3 loop reads CATSLSGTLNNEQFF. CDR3 sequence (DNA): TGTGCCACCAGCCTGTCTGGGACGCTAAACAATGAGCAGTTCTTC.

The chain has TRBV7-2 and TRBJ2-1; 14 nucleotides match TRBD2. The CDR3 loop spans 15 amino acids. Germline V CDR1 and CDR2: SGHTA, FQGNSA. With 3 bases clipped from V and 9 bases from J, the junction kept 4 bases outside the gene matches. The CDR3 DNA follows: TGTGCCAGCAGCTTCGGGACTAGCGGGAGTCTTGAGCAGTTCTTC. Protein: CASSFGTSGSLEQFF.

The sample holds many counts of this clonotype. The chain joins TRBV2 to TRBJ1-6; D might be TRBD1 (6 bases). CDR3 length: 13 residues. V shed 4 bases and J shed 9 bases, with 10 bases lying between them. The germline V gene has CDR1 SNHLY and CDR2 FYNNEI. The CDR3 is CASSGEGGSPLHF. Written as DNA, the CDR3 is TGTGCCAGCAGTGGTGAGGGGGGTTCACCCCTCCACTTT.

By its share, this clonotype is medium-sized. V usage is TRBV10-3 and J usage is TRBJ2-1; either TRBD1 or TRBD2 may supply D (6 bases each). Trimming removed 2 bases at V and 12 bases at J, with 8 bases between. CDR1 is ENHRY and CDR2 is SYGVKD in the germline V gene. CDR3 length equals 11 residues. The CDR3 DNA sequence: TGTGCCATCAGTGAGAAGGGGGGGCAGTTCTTC. Protein product: CAISEKGGQFF.

The gene calls are TRBV19 and TRBJ2-7, with 9 positions matching TRBD1. The CDR3 contains 14 residues. CDR1 is LNHDA and CDR2 is SQIVND in the germline V gene (reference sequence). Unmatched junction bases numbered 5, after V lost 6 bases and J lost 2 bases. CDR3 loop: CASSPGQGPYEQYF. The CDR3 DNA sequence: TGTGCCAGTAGCCCGGGACAGGGCCCCTACGAGCAGTACTTC.

This clonotype is categorized as medium-sized (0.01 to 0.1%). The V call is TRBV7-2, the J call TRBJ2-3, with no clear D. V was cut by 3 bases and J by 3 bases, with 1 base left in between. Germline lookup yields CDR1 SGHTA and CDR2 FQGNSA. The CDR3 runs 11 residues. In DNA, the CDR3 is TGTGCCAGCAGCTTGACAGATACGCAGTATTTT. Protein sequence: CASSLTDTQYF.

The table lists this clonotype with a few counts. The gene calls are TRBV5-1 and TRBJ2-2; D is uncertain. Looked up from germline, CDR1 is SGHRS and CDR2 is YFSETQ. This CDR3 has 12 residues. The V end was cut by 3 bases, the J end by 5 bases, with 5 bases between. CDR3 sequence (DNA): TGCGCCAGCAGCTCTTCAACCGGGGAGCTGTTTTTT. Translation gives CASSSSTGELFF.

Of note for this clonotype: The conserved phenylalanine or tryptophan is not found at the CDR3 terminus, so this likely reflects a read error. This rearrangement joins TRBV29-1 to TRBJ2-7; no definite D call. This CDR3 spans 13 amino acids. V lost 0 bases to trimming and J lost 5 bases, with 11 bases between them. Germline CDR1 reads SQVTM; CDR2 reads ANQGSEA. The CDR3 DNA is TGCAGCGTTGAAGAGATACCAGGAAACGAGCAGTACATC. Translated, it gives CSVEEIPGNEQYI.

V usage is TRBV20-1 and J usage is TRBJ1-2; D gene unclear. The CDR3 covers 12 residues. Germline V gene data show CDR1 as DFQATT and CDR2 as SNEGSKA (reference sequence). V lost 1 base to trimming and J lost 8 bases, with 11 bases between them. CDR3 residues: CSARGPVGGYTF. The CDR3 DNA sequence: TGCAGTGCTAGAGGACCGGTCGGGGGCTACACCTTC.

This clonotype is medium-sized within its sample. The chain couples TRBV24-1 to TRBJ2-5, with D unclear. The V end lost 6 bases, the J end lost 0 bases, and 10 bases lay between the germline ends. The CDR3 has 14 amino acids. The germline CDR1 and CDR2 sequences are KGHDR and SFDVKD. The CDR3 DNA is TGTGCCACCAGTTCGGGCAGTCACCAAGAGACCCAGTACTTC. It codes for CATSSGSHQETQYF.

Judged by abundance, this clonotype is medium-sized. The gene calls are TRBV2 and TRBJ1-5, with no clear D. V shed 4 bases and J shed 4 bases, with 8 bases lying between them. The CDR3 loop spans 13 amino acids. Looked up from germline, CDR1 is SNHLY and CDR2 is FYNNEI. The CDR3 protein is CASSVAGNQPQHF. The CDR3 DNA follows: TGTGCCAGCAGTGTAGCAGGTAATCAGCCCCAGCATTTT.

The CDR3 reads CSASSARDSHSGANVLTF. CDR3 DNA: TGCAGTGCCAGCAGCGCCCGGGACAGTCACTCTGGGGCCAACGTCCTGACTTTC. The V gene is TRBV20-1, the J gene TRBJ2-6; 7 bases line up with TRBD1. V dropped 6 bases and J dropped 0; count of bases not matched to a gene: 14. In germline, CDR1 is DFQATT, CDR2 SNEGSKA (reference sequence). The CDR3 runs 18 residues.

This clonotype has a count of ten or more. The chain is built from TRBV6-5 and TRBJ1-2; D call uncertain. Looked up from germline, CDR1 is MNHEY and CDR2 is SVGAGI. The CDR3 contains 12 residues. V lost 2 bases and J lost 6, with 7 bases in between. The CDR3 is CASSYPEDGYTF. Written as DNA, the CDR3 is TGTGCCAGCAGTTACCCTGAGGATGGCTACACCTTC.

The chain carries TRBV7-9 and TRBJ1-6; tentative D call: TRBD1 (6 bases). Germline V CDR1 and CDR2: SEHNR, FQNEAQ (reference sequence). This CDR3 comprises 14 residues. V gave up 3 bases and J gave up 7 bases, with 10 bases separating them. In DNA, the CDR3 is TGTGCCAGCAGCTTGACAGGAGAGAATTCACCCCTCCACTTT. This codes for CASSLTGENSPLHF. Using reference TRBV7-9 and TRBJ1-6 for the parts outside the CDR3, the full variable domain is DTGVSQNPRHKITKRGQNVTFRCDPISEHNRLYWYRQTLGQGPEFLTYFQNEAQLEKSRLLSDRFSAERPKGSFSTLEIQRTEQGDSAMYLCASSLTGENSPLHFGNGTRLTVT.

This clonotype was counted many times. The rearrangement uses TRBV11-2 and TRBJ2-7; 8 bases match TRBD1. Germline loops: CDR1 SGHAT, CDR2 FQNNGV. With V trimmed by 5 bases and J by 2 bases, 5 bases remained unmatched. This CDR3 is 14 amino acids long. The CDR3 nucleotides are TGTGCCAGCAGCGTGGACAGGGCACCCTACGAGCAGTACTTC. Translation: CASSVDRAPYEQYF.

The chain employs TRBV14 and TRBJ1-3; D is uncertain. The CDR3 is 15 residues long. V lost 0 bases and J 1 base, leaving 7 bases between the germline ends. CDR1 is SGHDN and CDR2 is FVKESK in the germline V gene. In DNA, the CDR3 is TGTGCCAGCAGCCAAGACAGTTTGTCTGGAAACACCATATATTTT. Translated, it gives CASSQDSLSGNTIYF.

This clonotype is classed as medium-sized. The rearrangement links TRBV10-3 to TRBJ2-7, with 13 bases aligning to TRBD2. CDR1 and CDR2 from the germline V gene are ENHRY and SYGVKD. The CDR3 length is 14 residues. The ends lost 6 bases at V and 5 bases at J; junction bases unmatched: 4. The CDR3 DNA reads TGTGCCATCAGGGGGACTAGCGGGATGCACGAGCAGTACTTC. Residues: CAIRGTSGMHEQYF.

The rearrangement uses TRBV12-3 or TRBV12-4 and TRBJ2-7; 9 nucleotides line up with TRBD2. J lost 5 bases, V lost 6 bases, and 8 bases had no gene match. CDR3 length: 14 amino acids. The CDR3: CASSTSGQANEQYF. The CDR3 DNA follows: TGTGCCAGCAGCACTAGCGGGCAAGCCAACGAGCAGTACTTC.

The chain joins TRBV2 to TRBJ2-1; D remains unclear. V lost 4 bases to trimming and J lost 8 bases, with 18 bases between them. Per the germline V gene, CDR1 is SNHLY and CDR2 is FYNNEI. The CDR3 is 15 amino acids. The CDR3 here is CASSVSLPPFDEQFF. As DNA, the CDR3 is TGTGCCAGCAGTGTTTCACTTCCCCCGTTCGATGAGCAGTTCTTC.

This clonotype is categorized as medium-sized. This chain joins TRBV9 and TRBJ2-7, with 10 bases aligning to TRBD1. Per germline, CDR1 SGDLS and CDR2 YYNGEE. The J segment lost 1 base and the V segment lost 2 bases, leaving 6 bases of the junction unmatched. The CDR3 is made up of 16 amino acids. The CDR3 reads CASSVTPGQGSYEQYF. DNA for the CDR3: TGTGCCAGCAGCGTGACACCGGGACAGGGGTCCTACGAGCAGTACTTC. The entire variable domain, with the rest obtained from reference TRBV9 and TRBJ2-7, is as follows: DSGVTQTPKHLITATGQRVTLRCSPRSGDLSVYWYQQSLDQGLQFLIQYYNGEERAKGNILERFSAQQFPDLHSELNLSSLELGDSALYFCASSVTPGQGSYEQYFGPGTRLTVT.

This clonotype was observed once. This sequence joins TRBV16 and TRBJ2-1; D is unclear. Trimming removed 1 base from V and 10 bases from J, with 11 bases in between. In germline, CDR1 is KGHSY, CDR2 FQNENV. This CDR3 is 13 amino acids long. The CDR3 DNA follows: TGTGCCAGCAGCCAATTGAGGTCCAGGGAGCAGTTCTTC. It specifies CASSQLRSREQFF.

The CDR3 loop reads CASSFGQGRDTEAFF. The CDR3, as DNA: TGTGCCAGCAGTTTCGGACAGGGCAGGGACACTGAAGCTTTCTTT. The J gene is TRBJ1-1, the V gene TRBV12-3 or TRBV12-4, with 8 nucleotides matching TRBD1. J lost 3 bases, V lost 3 bases, and 6 bases had no gene match. CDR3 length equals 15 residues.

On this clonotype itself: The junction shows a germline mismatch at one end, possibly a read error. The chain carries TRBV10-3 and TRBJ2-2; 7 nucleotides align to TRBD1. The CDR3 consists of 14 residues. The germline CDR1 and CDR2 sequences are ENHRY and SYGVKD. The CDR3 sequence is CAISGDSRTGEPFF. For the CDR3, the DNA is TGTGCCATTAGTGGGGACAGTCGAACCGGGGAGCCGTTTTTT.

As concerns this clonotype: A read error may produce the germline difference seen at one junction end. The chain employs TRBV14 and TRBJ2-7; the D gene is possibly TRBD2 (6 bases). The CDR3 is made up of 13 amino acids. Germline CDR1 and CDR2: SGHDN and FVKESK. The CDR3 DNA follows: TGTGCCAGCGGCCAAAGGAGGGACTACGAGCAGTACTTC. It yields the protein CASGQRRDYEQYF.

By proportion, this clonotype is hyperexpanded. The chain joins TRBV5-1 to TRBJ2-7; no clear D. CDR1 SGHRS and CDR2 YFSETQ come from the germline V gene. This CDR3 region has 13 residues. Trimming left V 0 bases short and J 3 bases short, with 7 bases between. For the CDR3, the DNA is TGCGCCAGCAGCTTGGAAGGGATCTACGAGCAGTACTTC. Protein product: CASSLEGIYEQYF. The complete variable domain, with remaining parts taken from reference TRBV5-1 and TRBJ2-7, reads KAGVTQTPRYLIKTRGQQVTLSCSPISGHRSVSWYQQTPGQGLQFLFEYFSETQRNKGNFPGRFSGRQFSNSRSEMNVSTLELGDSALYLCASSLEGIYEQYFGPGTRLTVT.

With regard to this clonotype: One end of the junction varies from germline; a read error may be responsible. The J gene is TRBJ1-2, the V gene TRBV5-5, with 8 bases fitting TRBD1. This CDR3 is 10 amino acids long. Per the germline V gene, CDR1 is SGHKS and CDR2 is YYEKEE (reference sequence). The CDR3 DNA reads TGTGCCAGCAGCTTGGTAGACAGGGGATTC. It codes for CASSLVDRGF.

V gene TRBV29-1 combines with J gene TRBJ2-1; unclear D gene. V gave up 4 bases and J gave up 5 bases, with 9 bases separating them. Germline V lookup: CDR1 SQVTM, CDR2 ANQGSEA. CDR3 size: 12 residues. The CDR3 reads CSVVAANNEQFF. CDR3 nucleotide sequence: TGCAGCGTTGTCGCGGCGAACAATGAGCAGTTCTTC.

Turning to this clonotype: This may arise from a read error, as a much more abundant clone is one base away. The chain couples TRBV24-1 to TRBJ2-7, with a tentative D call TRBD1 (7 bases). The CDR3 runs to 13 residues. CDR1 and CDR2 (germline): KGHDR, SFDVKD. Deletions cut 9 bases from V and 2 bases from J, with 13 bases between. In DNA, the CDR3 is TGTGCCACCTCGCGGGACAGTACCTACGAGCAGTACTTC. This codes for CATSRDSTYEQYF.

Judged by abundance, this clonotype is medium-sized (0.01 to 0.1%). The chain has TRBV20-1 and TRBJ1-1, with a weak D call TRBD1 (5 bases). Germline assignment: CDR1 DFQATT and CDR2 SNEGSKA (reference sequence). The CDR3 contains 14 residues. Trimming removed 2 bases from V and 0 bases from J, with 10 bases in between. CDR3 in amino acids: CSARQGGMNTEAFF. The CDR3 DNA reads as TGCAGTGCTAGACAGGGCGGGATGAACACTGAAGCTTTCTTT.

V usage is TRBV7-8 and J usage is TRBJ2-6; D gene unclear. The V end was cut by 5 bases, the J end by 0 bases, with 5 bases between. The germline gives CDR1 SGHVS, CDR2 FQNEAQ. CDR3 length: 14 amino acids. The CDR3 nucleotides are TGTGCCAGCAGCCTCACCTCTGGGGCCAACGTCCTGACTTTC. Its translation is CASSLTSGANVLTF. The full variable domain, completed using reference TRBV7-8 and TRBJ2-6, is GAGVSQSPRYKVAKRGQDVALRCDPISGHVSLFWYQQALGQGPEFLTYFQNEAQLDKSGLPSDRFFAERPEGSVSTLKIQRTQQEDSAVYLCASSLTSGANVLTFGAGSRLTVL.